The 18 T cell receptor beta chains below all came from one sample that was sequenced in a study of tumor and adjacent non-tumor tissue in lung cancer (dated by TCRdb to 2016 to 2018). Library preparation employed multiplex PCR. Sequencing was carried out with an Illumina HiSeq 2500. TCRbeta libraries were built by three rounds of nested PCR using primers (Table S4), following protocols modified from ARM-PCR. TCRdb itself trimmed the public reads at Q25 with fastp, ran MiXCR and retained productive beta chains. All rows with the same CDR3 protein become a single entry with the most common DNA and genes. Across this sample there are approximately 79,000 distinct CDR3 sequences, with 76% seen only once. In total, the top ten clones hold about two fifths of the sample. RNA was isolated from bulk unsorted tissue, and RNA quality was assessed with a NanoDrop ND-1000 and an Agilent 2100. Distant non-tumor tissue taken more than 3 cm from the tumor edge was used as the normal lung sample.

The sample consisted of distant non-tumor lung tissue. The receptors here all came from a man between 65 and 80 years old with non-small cell lung cancer.

The chain employs TRBV21-1 and TRBJ2-7; the D call of TRBD1 is as the table states it, not checked on the DNA. TRBV21-1 is marked as a pseudogene. This CDR3 is built from 18 residues. CDR3 protein: CASSRWVSEGTGLYEQYF. CDR3 coding DNA: TGTGCCAGTAGCCGCTGGGTCTCCGAAGGGACCGGACTCTACGAGCAGTACTTC.

The chain links TRBV13 to TRBJ2-7; either TRBD1 or TRBD2 may supply D (5 bases each). Germline V gene data show CDR1 as PRHDT and CDR2 as FYEKMQ (reference sequence). This CDR3 has 16 amino acids. V shed 5 bases and J shed 4 bases, with 21 bases lying between them. CDR3 sequence: CASSPYMWDGSYEQYF. CDR3 nucleotide sequence: TGTGCCAGCAGCCCCTATATGTGGGACGGTTCGTACGAGCAGTACTTC.

This clonotype occurred once. The chain joins TRBV5-1 to TRBJ2-7; D might be TRBD2 (6 bases). The CDR3 runs to 14 residues. V was pared by 4 bases and J by 13 bases, with 24 bases between. Per germline, CDR1 SGHRS and CDR2 YFSETQ. The CDR3 coding sequence is TGCGCCAGCAGCCCCATCCGGGGGTCCTACGCGCAATACTTC. Encoded protein: CASSPIRGSYAQYF.

A word on this clonotype: Likely a read error: the CDR3 ends without its conserved phenylalanine or tryptophan. The V and J genes are TRBV11-1 and TRBJ2-3; D remains unclear. V lost 7 bases, J lost 0 bases, and 14 bases lay in between. The CDR3 consists of 15 residues. Germline loops: CDR1 SGHAT, CDR2 FQDESV (reference sequence). The CDR3 spells CASTRQELSTDTQYS. CDR3 nucleotides: TGTGCCAGCACCCGTCAGGAACTAAGCACAGATACGCAGTATTCT.

This clonotype occurred a few times. This chain links TRBV6-2 or TRBV6-3 with TRBJ1-1, with TRBD1 matching 8 bases. Trimming cost V 9 bases and J 7 bases; bases outside gene matches: 7. Germline CDR1 and CDR2: MNHEY and SVGEGT. The CDR3 has 12 residues. The CDR3, as DNA: TGTGCCAGAAGGGACAGGAAAAATGAAGCTTTCTTT. Its protein is CARRDRKNEAFF.

The chain links TRBV4-1 to TRBJ2-6; 9 bases fit TRBD1. The CDR3 runs 18 residues. The junction had 12 bases not matched to a gene; V was cut back by 9 bases and J by 0 bases. Germline assignment: CDR1 MGHRA and CDR2 YSYEKL. The CDR3: CASRLQLGQGSGANVLTF. The CDR3 region has the DNA TGCGCCAGTAGGCTCCAGTTGGGACAGGGCTCTGGGGCCAACGTCCTGACTTTC.

This chain links TRBV10-2 with TRBJ1-1; perhaps TRBD1 as D (5 bases). Germline V gives CDR1 WSHSY, CDR2 SAAADI. This CDR3 is built from 12 residues. V lost 11 bases and J lost 3, with 13 bases in between. Here the CDR3 reads CACGLGDTEAFF. Here the CDR3 DNA reads TGCGCCTGCGGATTGGGGGACACTGAAGCTTTCTTT.

Concerning this clonotype: This may be a read error, as it is one base from a much larger clone. The CDR3 spells CSVEVVKGEYF. In DNA, the CDR3 is TGCAGCGTTGAAGTCGTGAAGGGGGAGTACTTC. The V call is TRBV29-1, the J call TRBJ2-4; a possible D gene is TRBD1 (6 bases). The V gene's germline CDR1 is SQVTM and CDR2 ANQGSEA. Trimming took 1 base from V and 14 from J, leaving 12 bases between them. The CDR3 length is 11 residues. The full variable domain, rest sourced from reference TRBV29-1 and TRBJ2-4, is SAVISQKPSRDICQRGTSLTIQCQVDSQVTMMFWYRQQPGQSLTLIATANQGSEATYESGFVIDKFPISRPNLTFSTLTVSNMSPEDSSIYLCSVEVVKGEYFGAGTRLSVL.

This clonotype was found once. The V and J genes are TRBV6-2 or TRBV6-3 and TRBJ1-4; D not certain. Germline CDR1 is MNHEY and CDR2 is SVGEGT. V shed 4 bases and J shed 5 bases, with 14 bases lying between them. The CDR3 runs to 15 residues. CDR3 nucleotides: TGTGCCAGCAGTTCCTCCCAGCTAAAAAATGAAAAACTGTTTTTT. Translation gives CASSSSQLKNEKLFF.

The table lists this clonotype with a count of one. This could be a read error, since a much larger clone is one nucleotide away. The chain couples TRBV5-1 to TRBJ2-7, with D possibly being TRBD2 (5 bases). The V end lost 4 bases, the J end lost 3 bases, and 17 bases lay between the germline ends. The germline V gene has CDR1 SGHRS and CDR2 YFSETQ. The CDR3 is 15 residues long. DNA for the CDR3: TGCGCCAGCAGCCCGAGACTACCTCCAATCTACGAGCAGTACTTC. Translated, it gives CASSPRLPPIYEQYF.

In the case of this clonotype: This is likely a read error, given that the CDR3 carries no conserved phenylalanine or tryptophan at its end. V is TRBV29-1 and J is TRBJ2-3; 9 bases fit TRBD1. The J call is uncertain, as TRBJ1-5 better fits the DNA end. The CDR3 has 17 residues. Looked up from germline, CDR1 is SQVTM and CDR2 is ANQGSEA. CDR3 in amino acids: CSLLPYVTGGDTDTQHY. Written as DNA, the CDR3 is TGCAGCTTACTCCCATACGTGACAGGGGGGGACACAGATACGCAGCATTAT.

This clonotype was detected a few times. Compared with germline, one end of the junction differs, possibly owing to a read error. The J gene is TRBJ2-2, the V gene TRBV11-2; TRBD1 is a possible D gene (8 bases). Germline CDR1 reads SGHAT; CDR2 reads FQNNGV. This CDR3 has 17 amino acids. The DNA of the CDR3 is TGTGCCAGCAGCTTCTACAGGGGGGGTTTGCACACCGGGGAGCTGCTTTTT. Protein: CASSFYRGGLHTGELLF.

This chain connects TRBV7-9 to TRBJ2-2; tentative D call: TRBD1 (7 bases). V was trimmed by 5 bases and J by 3 bases, leaving 13 bases between them. This CDR3 has 15 residues. Looked up from germline, CDR1 is SEHNR and CDR2 is FQNEAQ (reference sequence). In nucleotides, the CDR3 is TGTGCCAGCAGCGCGGGACAGACCGACACCGGGGAGCTGTTTTTT. It codes for CASSAGQTDTGELFF.

This clonotype was recorded once. This chain joins TRBV29-1 and TRBJ2-7; possible D gene TRBD2, 5 bases. Germline CDR1 SQVTM, CDR2 ANQGSEA. This CDR3 is built from 18 residues. V lost 0 bases and J 0 bases, leaving 21 bases between the germline ends. CDR3 in amino acids: CSVEDPTRWSGSSYEQYF. The CDR3 bases are TGCAGCGTTGAAGATCCCACTCGATGGAGTGGGAGCTCCTACGAGCAGTACTTC.

In this sample, this clonotype turned up a few times. This chain connects TRBV11-3 to TRBJ2-1; TRBD2 matches at 13 bases. In germline, CDR1 is SGHNT, CDR2 YENEEA. The CDR3 totals 16 residues. The V and J ends lost 5 bases and 7 bases, in that order; junction bases with no gene match: 8. CDR3 in amino acids: CASSPRLAGGTNEQFF. As DNA, the CDR3 is TGTGCCAGCAGCCCCCGACTAGCGGGAGGAACGAATGAGCAGTTCTTC.

A note on this clonotype: A read error may be the cause here, since a much bigger clone is one base away. The chain links TRBV11-2 to TRBJ2-4; D possibly corresponds to TRBD2 (5 bases). The CDR3 runs to 14 residues. CDR1 and CDR2 (germline): SGHAT, FQNNGV. The CDR3, as DNA: TGTGCCAACAGCTTAATGGGTGCACTAGACATTCAGTACTTC. Protein sequence: CANSLMGALDIQYF.

About this clonotype itself: A read error may produce the germline difference seen at one junction end. The CDR3 DNA is TGTTCCAGCAGCGCGCTCGGCAGGGACTACCGGCAGTACTTC. The encoded protein is CSSSALGRDYRQYF. This chain uses TRBV5-4 with TRBJ2-7; TRBD2 agrees at 7 bases. CDR3 length equals 14 residues. Germline CDR1 is SGHNT and CDR2 is YYREEE (reference sequence). The entire variable domain, with the rest obtained from reference TRBV5-4 and TRBJ2-7, is as follows: ETGVTQSPTHLIKTRGQQVTLRCSSQSGHNTVSWYQQALGQGPQFIFQYYREEENGRGNFPPRFSGLQFPNYSSELNVNALELDDSALYLCSSSALGRDYRQYFGPGTRLTVT.

This clonotype was seen only once. A much larger clone lies a single base off, so this may be a read error. The chain links TRBV28 to TRBJ1-1; D gene ambiguous. The CDR3 loop spans 11 amino acids. Germline loops: CDR1 MDHEN, CDR2 SYDVKM. The CDR3: CASSWEREALF. The DNA of the CDR3 is TGTGCCAGCAGTTGGGAACGTGAAGCTTTATTT.